The 28 T cell receptor beta chains in this list originate from one sample, sequenced in a study of T cells in Graves' hyperthyroidism and ophthalmopathy. Amplification yielded TCR beta CDR3 regions, with RNA transcripts as the source. Researchers ran a first-round RT-PCR on the TCR CDR3 using the HTBI primer set. TCRdb reprocessed the multiplex PCR reads with MiXCR, giving one entry per CDR3 protein. Among about 570,000 distinct CDR3 sequences, under 60% were seen once, and the ten largest hold 19%. The specimen was peripheral blood or thyroid tissue (not recorded which). All receptors derive from an adult woman with Graves' disease, either hyperthyroidism or ophthalmopathy (not recorded which).

This clonotype was picked up many times. The V gene is TRBV7-9, the J gene TRBJ2-7, with no clear D. Germline assignment: CDR1 SEHNR and CDR2 FQNEAQ (reference sequence). This CDR3 spans 12 amino acids. The germline V and J ends were trimmed by 5 bases and 2 bases, with 7 bases remaining between them. The CDR3, as DNA: TGTGCCAGCAGCCCGACTCCCTACGAGCAGTACTTC. Translation gives CASSPTPYEQYF.

There are a few counts of this clonotype. This rearrangement joins TRBV11-2 to TRBJ1-4; possible D gene TRBD1, 6 bases. The V end was cut by 5 bases, the J end by 14 bases, with 12 bases between. CDR1 and CDR2 from the germline V gene are SGHAT and FQNNGV. The CDR3 runs 11 residues. CDR3 DNA: TGTGCCAGCAGCCTCAGACAGGTCCTGTTTTTT. As protein: CASSLRQVLFF.

The chain couples TRBV19 to TRBJ2-6; D call uncertain. Germline CDR1 reads LNHDA; CDR2 reads SQIVND (reference sequence). This CDR3 spans 13 amino acids. V lost 8 bases and J lost 10, with 15 bases in between. In nucleotides, the CDR3 is TGTGCCAGTCTCAATTTTGGGGATAACGTCCTGACTTTC. Translation gives CASLNFGDNVLTF.

The V and J genes are TRBV19 and TRBJ2-6; D is unclear. The CDR3 runs to 14 residues. Germline CDR1 LNHDA, CDR2 SQIVND (reference sequence). With 5 bases removed from V and 0 bases from J, the gap between germline ends came to 5 bases. The CDR3 here is CASSGYSGANVLTF. In DNA, the CDR3 is TGTGCCAGTAGTGGGTACTCTGGGGCCAACGTCCTGACTTTC.

There are many counts of this clonotype. This chain links TRBV29-1 with TRBJ1-2; D possibly corresponds to TRBD1 (6 bases). Trimming removed 0 bases from V and 0 bases from J, with 17 bases in between. The CDR3 consists of 17 residues. Germline V gene lookup returns CDR1 SQVTM and CDR2 ANQGSEA. The CDR3 DNA reads as TGCAGCGTTGAAGATCGATTTGGGGGCCGTCCTAACTATGGCTACACCTTC. Its translation is CSVEDRFGGRPNYGYTF.

This clonotype was detected ten times or more. J is TRBJ2-7 and V is TRBV20-1; weak D call: TRBD1 (6 bases). Germline assignment: CDR1 DFQATT and CDR2 SNEGSKA (reference sequence). The CDR3 has 17 residues. V lost 3 bases, J lost 4 bases, and 25 bases lay in between. CDR3: CSASLMEASGDRYEQYF. The CDR3 region has the DNA TGCAGTGCTAGTTTAATGGAGGCGTCAGGGGATCGGTACGAGCAGTACTTC.

This clonotype was picked up many times. The chain links TRBV7-8 to TRBJ2-2; 10 bases align to TRBD2. CDR3 length: 17 residues. The J segment lost 0 bases and the V segment lost 7 bases, leaving 8 bases of the junction unmatched. Germline V gene sequence: CDR1 SGHVS, CDR2 FQNEAQ. The CDR3 protein is CASNELAGYSNTGELFF. CDR3 DNA sequence: TGTGCCAGCAACGAACTAGCGGGATACTCGAACACCGGGGAGCTGTTTTTT.

This chain links TRBV10-3 with TRBJ2-5, with TRBD1 identical over 9 bases. The CDR3 is 13 residues long. CDR1 and CDR2 (germline): ENHRY, SYGVKD. V lost 9 bases and J lost 9; bases outside the gene matches: 11. For the CDR3, the DNA is TGTGCCATTGGGGGACAGGGTGGACAGCCCCAGTACTTC. Amino acid sequence: CAIGGQGGQPQYF.

The chain has TRBV30 and TRBJ1-5, with 8 positions matching TRBD1. V was pared by 5 bases and J by 11 bases, with 11 bases of the junction left unmatched. CDR1 and CDR2 from the germline V gene are GTSNPN and SVGIG (reference sequence). The length of the CDR3 is 13 residues. This chain's CDR3 is CAWGTQGARTQHF. DNA for the CDR3: TGTGCCTGGGGGACCCAGGGGGCCAGGACCCAGCATTTT.

The rearrangement joins TRBV19 to TRBJ1-1; the match to TRBD1 covers 12 bases. The V segment lost 5 bases and the J segment 4 bases; nucleotides outside the gene matches: 5. Germline CDR1 reads LNHDA; CDR2 reads SQIVND (reference sequence). CDR3 size: 15 residues. The CDR3: CASSYRDRGPTEAFF. The DNA of the CDR3 is TGTGCCAGTAGTTACCGGGACAGGGGGCCCACTGAAGCTTTCTTT.

This clonotype was seen a single time. This may stem from a read error, because a much larger clone lies one nucleotide away. V gene TRBV7-9 combines with J gene TRBJ2-3; 8 bases fit TRBD1. Unmatched junction bases numbered 8, after V lost 4 bases and J lost 2 bases. The CDR3 spans 16 residues. Germline CDR1 reads SEHNR; CDR2 reads FQNEAQ (reference sequence). CDR3 protein: CASSSPGQEHTDTQYF. For the CDR3, the DNA is TGTGCCAGCAGCTCGCCGGGACAGGAGCACACAGATACGCAGTATTTT.

This clonotype was observed many times. The J gene is TRBJ2-2, the V gene TRBV20-1; D might be TRBD1 (6 bases). Between the trimmed V and J ends, which lost 0 bases and 3 bases, there was a span of 14 bases. The CDR3 loop spans 16 amino acids. CDR1 is DFQATT, CDR2 SNEGSKA, per germline (reference sequence). As DNA, the CDR3 is TGCAGTGCTAGAGATCTCGGGGACACCTACACCGGGGAGCTGTTTTTT. It codes for CSARDLGDTYTGELFF.

In its sample, this clonotype was seen a few times. The rearrangement uses TRBV2 and TRBJ2-3; 9 nucleotides align to TRBD1. The V and J ends lost 3 bases and 3 bases, in that order; junction bases with no gene match: 1. Germline lookup yields CDR1 SNHLY and CDR2 FYNNEI. The CDR3 spans 14 residues. This CDR3 is CASSETGGTDTQYF. The DNA of the CDR3 is TGTGCCAGCAGTGAGACAGGGGGTACAGATACGCAGTATTTT.

Only one count was recorded for this clonotype. CDR3 sequence reads: CASSLRDSYNSPLHF. CDR3 nucleotide sequence: TGTGCCAGCAGCTTAAGGGACAGCTATAATTCACCCCTCCACTTT. The chain employs TRBV7-3 and TRBJ1-6, with 7 bases matching TRBD1. This CDR3 spans 15 amino acids. V was clipped by 1 base and J by 3 bases; unmatched bases: 0. The V gene's germline CDR1 is SGHTA and CDR2 FQGTGA.

Many counts were recorded for this clonotype. The chain joins TRBV5-1 to TRBJ1-5, with D maybe TRBD1 (6 bases). CDR3 length: 15 amino acids. V was clipped by 0 bases and J by 6 bases, with 13 bases between them. Germline CDR1 and CDR2: SGHRS and YFSETQ. The CDR3 region is CASSLEGGAAQPQHF. CDR3 DNA sequence: TGCGCCAGCAGCTTGGAGGGGGGGGCAGCTCAGCCCCAGCATTTT.

This clonotype was observed a few times. The genes are TRBV11-2 and TRBJ2-2; 8 bases match TRBD1. CDR3 size: 14 residues. CDR1 is SGHAT, CDR2 FQNNGV, per germline. J was trimmed by 6 bases and V by 5 bases; bases with no gene match: 5. The CDR3 sequence: CASSRLQGAGELFF. The CDR3, as DNA: TGTGCCAGCAGCCGCTTACAGGGGGCCGGGGAGCTGTTTTTT.

At least ten counts were recorded for this clonotype. The CDR3 is CASWDRFVLYEQYF. The CDR3, as DNA: TGTGCCAGCTGGGACAGGTTTGTCCTCTACGAGCAGTACTTC. V gene TRBV6-1 combines with J gene TRBJ2-7, with 8 bases identical to TRBD1. Germline V gene data show CDR1 as MNHNS and CDR2 as SASEGT. The CDR3 consists of 14 residues. The junction had 9 bases not matched to a gene; V was cut back by 8 bases and J by 3 bases.

The chain combines TRBV7-2 with TRBJ2-7; 9 nucleotides agree with TRBD1. The CDR3 loop spans 17 amino acids. The V gene's germline CDR1 is SGHTA and CDR2 FQGNSA. V lost 0 bases, J lost 5 bases, and 11 bases stayed unmatched. For the CDR3, the DNA is TGTGCCAGCAGCTTAGCTACCCCCAGGACAGGGGACGACGAGCAGTACTTC. It specifies CASSLATPRTGDDEQYF.

A few counts support this clonotype. This chain uses TRBV11-2 with TRBJ1-5; possible D gene TRBD1, 5 bases. CDR1 SGHAT and CDR2 FQNNGV come from the germline V gene. The CDR3 is 15 residues long. V lost 0 bases, J lost 6 bases, and 12 bases lay in between. The CDR3 reads CASSLDPGESQPQHF. In DNA form, the CDR3 reads TGTGCCAGCAGCTTAGATCCGGGGGAAAGTCAGCCCCAGCATTTT.

This rearrangement joins TRBV10-3 to TRBJ1-4; no definite D call. The CDR3 extends over 15 amino acids. CDR1 ENHRY and CDR2 SYGVKD come from the germline V gene. The V end lost 10 bases, the J end lost 7 bases, and 22 bases lay between the germline ends. Here the CDR3 reads CASTKIWGIGEKLFF. The CDR3 coding sequence is TGTGCCAGCACTAAAATCTGGGGAATCGGTGAAAAACTGTTTTTT.

This clonotype was recorded at least ten times. The rearrangement joins TRBV25-1 to TRBJ1-6; D is unresolved. The V end lost 8 bases, the J end lost 5 bases, and 13 bases lay between the germline ends. This CDR3 is built from 14 residues. Germline values: CDR1 MGHDK, CDR2 SYGVNS. CDR3 loop: CASASTPNNSPLHF. The CDR3 region has the DNA TGTGCCAGCGCTAGTACCCCCAATAATTCACCCCTCCACTTT.

DNA of the CDR3: TGTGCCAGCAGTGTCCGGACGTATGATAGCAATCAGCCCCAGCATTTT. This sequence encodes CASSVRTYDSNQPQHF. The V call is TRBV6-1, the J call TRBJ1-5; D is unresolved. Germline V CDR1 and CDR2: MNHNS, SASEGT. Trimming removed 4 bases at V and 0 bases at J, with 13 bases between. The CDR3 covers 16 residues.

This clonotype was counted ten times or more. The chain combines TRBV7-2 with TRBJ2-5; the match to TRBD2 covers 9 bases. J lost 4 bases, V lost 0 bases, and 3 bases had no gene match. Looked up from germline, CDR1 is SGHTA and CDR2 is FQGNSA. The length of the CDR3 is 15 residues. The CDR3 protein is CASSLAGSGRETQYF. The CDR3 DNA sequence: TGTGCCAGCAGCTTAGCAGGTAGCGGGAGAGAGACCCAGTACTTC.

The gene calls are TRBV2 and TRBJ1-2; 12 nucleotides align to TRBD1. The trim removed 7 bases at V and 8 bases at J, leaving 14 bases unmatched. CDR1 and CDR2 from the germline V gene are SNHLY and FYNNEI. This CDR3 spans 16 amino acids. Written as DNA, the CDR3 is TGTGCCAGCAACCCCCGAGAGGGACAGGGGGCCCGCGGCTACACCTTC. Its translation: CASNPREGQGARGYTF.

This chain uses TRBV9 with TRBJ2-7; D gene uncertain. The V and J ends lost 10 bases and 0 bases respectively, with 17 bases between them. Germline CDR1 SGDLS, CDR2 YYNGEE. The CDR3 runs 14 residues. CDR3 region: CAWKRHPASYEQYF. The CDR3 coding sequence is TGTGCCTGGAAAAGACACCCAGCCTCCTACGAGCAGTACTTC.

This clonotype was detected ten times or more. DNA for the CDR3: TGTGCCAGCAGCTTAGGGGAGGCGACCTATGGCTACACCTTC. It codes for CASSLGEATYGYTF. The V gene is TRBV7-9, the J gene TRBJ1-2; no reliable D call. The germline V gene encodes CDR1 SEHNR and CDR2 FQNEAQ (reference sequence). V lost 1 base and J 4 bases, leaving 10 bases between the germline ends. CDR3 length: 14 amino acids.

The chain uses TRBV5-5 and TRBJ1-2, with 7 bases fitting TRBD1. J was trimmed by 8 bases and V by 4 bases; bases with no gene match: 14. Germline V gene sequence: CDR1 SGHKS, CDR2 YYEKEE (reference sequence). The CDR3 covers 15 residues. CDR3 bases: TGTGCCAGCAGCGTTGGGACAGCTTGGGATGAAGGCTACACCTTC. This translates into CASSVGTAWDEGYTF.

The chain couples TRBV25-1 to TRBJ1-6; D gene ambiguous. Per germline, CDR1 MGHDK and CDR2 SYGVNS. The CDR3 is 14 amino acids. The ends were cut back, 6 bases at V and 7 bases at J, with 13 bases in the middle. DNA for the CDR3: TGTGCCAGCAGGTCCGAGGGAGTGAATTCACCCCTCCACTTT. Its protein product is CASRSEGVNSPLHF.